Detailed here is one T cell receptor beta chain. The data were taken from a study of blood T cell repertoires in COVID-19. About the study: Some COVID-19 samples were acute and others convalescent; all came from the United States, Italy and Spain.

CDR3 length: 14 residues. Between the trimmed V and J ends, which lost 3 bases and 3 bases, there was a span of 9 bases. Germline CDR1 SEHNR, CDR2 FQNEAQ (reference sequence). Original data processing: Cell counts per sample came from amplifying reference gene primers. Sequencing used immunoSEQ multiplex PCR; TCRdb keeps in-frame clones, though not all of them. That table supplies the V and J calls and clone size; D and trimming were determined from the DNA. Of around 130,000 clones detected, 87% appear once; the ten largest clones hold approximately 2.3%. The sample comprised peripheral blood. The rearrangement uses TRBV7-9 and TRBJ1-3; D gene unclear. The clonotype comes from a woman aged 50 to 60 with acute or convalescent COVID-19. The CDR3 loop reads CASSLGSGGNTIYF. DNA for the CDR3: TGTGCCAGCAGCTTGGGCAGCGGTGGAAACACCATATATTTT.